Listed here are 7 T cell receptor beta chains from one sample, sequenced in a study of T cells in Graves' hyperthyroidism and ophthalmopathy. The CDR3 regions of TCR beta were amplified from RNA transcripts. RT-PCR in the first round (using the HTBI primer set) targeted the TCR CDR3. TCRdb re-called the multiplex PCR reads with MiXCR, one entry per CDR3 protein. Found here are 600,000 to 700,000 distinct CDR3 sequences, over 12% of them singletons; the top ten hold 4.3%. Sequenced material: blood. These receptor sequences come from a woman in her thirties or forties with Graves' ophthalmopathy.

This clonotype was recorded many times. V gene TRBV12-3 or TRBV12-4 combines with J gene TRBJ2-5, with 11 bases identical to TRBD2. This CDR3 is 16 amino acids long. V lost 6 bases to trimming and J lost 5 bases; unmatched junction nucleotides: 11. This CDR3 reads CASSHGTSGIWETQYF. DNA for the CDR3: TGTGCCAGCAGCCACGGGACTAGCGGAATTTGGGAGACCCAGTACTTC.

In this sample, this clonotype turned up many times. V and J are TRBV5-1 and TRBJ1-1; D remains unclear. Trimming removed 0 bases at V and 1 base at J, with 13 bases between. This CDR3 contains 16 residues. Looked up from germline, CDR1 is SGHRS and CDR2 is YFSETQ. CDR3 sequence reads: CASSLAPGARNTEAFF. CDR3 in DNA: TGCGCCAGCAGCTTGGCCCCGGGAGCTAGGAACACTGAAGCTTTCTTT.

This clonotype was detected many times. The V and J genes are TRBV7-2 and TRBJ2-5, with TRBD2 identical over 8 bases. The CDR3 has 15 amino acids. J gave up 2 bases and V 3 bases, and 5 bases lay outside the gene matches. Germline CDR1 and CDR2: SGHTA and FQGNSA. The CDR3: CASSLGASGQETQYF. CDR3 nucleotides: TGTGCCAGCAGCTTGGGGGCTAGCGGGCAAGAGACCCAGTACTTC.

The chain is built from TRBV6-1 and TRBJ1-2, with 8 positions matching TRBD1. Trimming cost V 5 bases and J 1 base; bases outside gene matches: 12. Germline V lookup: CDR1 MNHNS, CDR2 SASEGT. The CDR3 loop spans 17 amino acids. Here the CDR3 reads CASSPGTGVYLNYGYTF. CDR3 nucleotide sequence: TGTGCCAGCAGTCCCGGGACAGGAGTGTATCTTAACTATGGCTACACCTTC.

The sample holds many counts of this clonotype. The rearrangement uses TRBV30 and TRBJ2-2; no clear D. The CDR3 spans 13 residues. Trimming pared 2 bases from V and 6 bases from J, leaving 10 bases between. Germline V gene sequence: CDR1 GTSNPN, CDR2 SVGIG (reference sequence). In DNA, the CDR3 is TGTGCCTGGAGTCAAGGATCCGCCGGGGAGCTGTTTTTT. It codes for CAWSQGSAGELFF. The full variable domain, its missing parts supplied by reference TRBV30 and TRBJ2-2, is SQTIHQWPATLVQPVGSPLSLECTVEGTSNPNLYWYRQAAGRGLQLLFYSVGIGQISSEVPQNLSASRPQDRQFILSSKKLLLSDSGFYLCAWSQGSAGELFFGEGSRLTVL.

There are a few counts of this clonotype. V gene TRBV6-2 or TRBV6-3 combines with J gene TRBJ2-5, with 7 bases lining up with TRBD2. This CDR3 comprises 20 residues. Trimming at V came to 0 bases and at J to 3 bases, leaving 19 bases not matched to a gene. Germline V gene lookup returns CDR1 MNHEY and CDR2 SVGEGT. The CDR3 DNA follows: TGTGCCAGCAGTTACTCGATGTTCAGCGGGAAGGGAAGGGTAAAAGAGACCCAGTACTTC. Its protein is CASSYSMFSGKGRVKETQYF.

This clonotype was detected many times. The chain employs TRBV6-2 or TRBV6-3 and TRBJ1-2, with D unclear. V was pared by 8 bases and J by 0 bases, with 7 bases between. The length of the CDR3 is 12 residues. Germline assignment: CDR1 MNHEY and CDR2 SVGEGT. The CDR3 DNA follows: TGTGCCAGCGACGGACCTAACTATGGCTACACCTTC. This codes for CASDGPNYGYTF.